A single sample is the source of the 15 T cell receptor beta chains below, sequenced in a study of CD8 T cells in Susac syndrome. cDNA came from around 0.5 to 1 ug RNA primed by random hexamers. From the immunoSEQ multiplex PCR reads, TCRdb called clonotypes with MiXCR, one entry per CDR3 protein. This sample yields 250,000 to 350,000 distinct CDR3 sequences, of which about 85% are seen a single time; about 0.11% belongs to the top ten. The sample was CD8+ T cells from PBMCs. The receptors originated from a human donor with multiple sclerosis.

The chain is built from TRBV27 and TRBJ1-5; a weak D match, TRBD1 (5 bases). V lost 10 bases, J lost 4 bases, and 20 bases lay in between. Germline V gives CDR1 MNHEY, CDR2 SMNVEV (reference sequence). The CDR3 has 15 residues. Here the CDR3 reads CATNPGAGSNQPQHF. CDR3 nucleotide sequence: TGTGCCACGAACCCCGGGGCAGGGAGTAATCAGCCCCAGCATTTT.

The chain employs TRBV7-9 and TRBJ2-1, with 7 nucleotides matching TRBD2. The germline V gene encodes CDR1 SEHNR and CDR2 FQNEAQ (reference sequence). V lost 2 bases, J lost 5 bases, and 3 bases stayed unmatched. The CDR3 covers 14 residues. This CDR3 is CASSLTSAHNEQFF. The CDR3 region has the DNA TGTGCCAGCAGCTTAACTAGCGCTCACAATGAGCAGTTCTTC.

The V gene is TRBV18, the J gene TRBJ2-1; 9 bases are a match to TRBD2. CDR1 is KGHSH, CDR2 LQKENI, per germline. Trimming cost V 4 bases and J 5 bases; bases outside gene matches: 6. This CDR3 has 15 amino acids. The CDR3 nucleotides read TGTGCCAGCTCACAGGGACTAGCCGACGACAATGAGCAGTTCTTC. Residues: CASSQGLADDNEQFF. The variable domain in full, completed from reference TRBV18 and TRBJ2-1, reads NAGVMQNPRHLVRRRGQEARLRCSPMKGHSHVYWYRQLPEEGLKFMVYLQKENIIDESGMPKERFSAEFPKEGPSILRIQQVVRGDSAAYFCASSQGLADDNEQFFGPGTRLTVL.

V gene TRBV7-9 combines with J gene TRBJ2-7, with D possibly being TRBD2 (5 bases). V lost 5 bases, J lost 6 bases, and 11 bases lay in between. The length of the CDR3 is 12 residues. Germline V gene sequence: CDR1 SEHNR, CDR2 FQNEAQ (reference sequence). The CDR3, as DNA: TGTGCCAGCAGCCCCCCTAGCTTCGAGCAGTACTTC. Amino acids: CASSPPSFEQYF.

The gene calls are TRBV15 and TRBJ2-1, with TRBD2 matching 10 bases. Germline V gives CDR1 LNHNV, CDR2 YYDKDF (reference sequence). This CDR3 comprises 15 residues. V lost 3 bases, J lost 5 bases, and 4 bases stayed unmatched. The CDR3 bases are TGTGCCACCAGCAGGGGACTAGCGTATGACAATGAGCAGTTCTTC. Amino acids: CATSRGLAYDNEQFF.

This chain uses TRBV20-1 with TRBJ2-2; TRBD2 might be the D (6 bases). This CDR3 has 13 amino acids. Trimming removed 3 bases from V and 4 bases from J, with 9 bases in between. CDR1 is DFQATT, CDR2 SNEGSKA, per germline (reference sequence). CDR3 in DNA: TGCAGTGCTAGCGGGAGAGGCACCGGGGAGCTGTTTTTT. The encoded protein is CSASGRGTGELFF.

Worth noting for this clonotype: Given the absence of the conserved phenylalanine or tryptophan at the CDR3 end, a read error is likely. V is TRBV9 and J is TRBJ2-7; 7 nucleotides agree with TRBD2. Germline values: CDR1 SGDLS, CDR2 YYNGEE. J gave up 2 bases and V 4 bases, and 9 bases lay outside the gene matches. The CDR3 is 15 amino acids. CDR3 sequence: CASSPPVAGPYEQYL. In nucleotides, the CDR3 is TGTGCCAGCAGCCCCCCCGTAGCGGGTCCCTACGAGCAGTACCTC.

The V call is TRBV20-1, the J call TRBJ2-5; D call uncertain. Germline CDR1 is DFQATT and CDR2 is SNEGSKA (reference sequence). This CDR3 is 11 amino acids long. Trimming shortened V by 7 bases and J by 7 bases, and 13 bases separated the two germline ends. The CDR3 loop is CSGAEDVTQYF. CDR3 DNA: TGCAGTGGGGCTGAGGATGTGACCCAGTACTTC.

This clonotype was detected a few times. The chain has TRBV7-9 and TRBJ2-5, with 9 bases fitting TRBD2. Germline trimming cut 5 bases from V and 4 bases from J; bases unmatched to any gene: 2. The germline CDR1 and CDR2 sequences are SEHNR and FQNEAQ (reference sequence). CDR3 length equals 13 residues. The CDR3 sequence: CASSPAGGETQYF. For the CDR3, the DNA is TGTGCCAGCAGCCCAGCGGGGGGAGAGACCCAGTACTTC.

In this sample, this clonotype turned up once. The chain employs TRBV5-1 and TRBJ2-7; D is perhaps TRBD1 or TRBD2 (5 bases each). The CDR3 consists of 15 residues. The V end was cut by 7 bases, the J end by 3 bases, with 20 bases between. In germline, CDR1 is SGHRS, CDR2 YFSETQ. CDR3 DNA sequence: TGCGCCAGCGGTACCACCTGGGGACGGATCTACGAGCAGTACTTC. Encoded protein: CASGTTWGRIYEQYF.

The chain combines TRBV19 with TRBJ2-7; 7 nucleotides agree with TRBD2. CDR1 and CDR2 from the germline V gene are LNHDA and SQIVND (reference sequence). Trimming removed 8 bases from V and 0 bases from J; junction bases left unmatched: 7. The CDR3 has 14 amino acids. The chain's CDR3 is CASHPRGSSYEQYF. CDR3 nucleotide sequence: TGTGCCAGTCATCCCCGCGGGAGCTCCTACGAGCAGTACTTC. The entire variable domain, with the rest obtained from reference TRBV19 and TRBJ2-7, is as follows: DGGITQSPKYLFRKEGQNVTLSCEQNLNHDAMYWYRQDPGQGLRLIYYSQIVNDFQKGDIAEGYSVSREKKESFPLTVTSAQKNPTAFYLCASHPRGSSYEQYFGPGTRLTVT.

In nucleotides, the CDR3 is TGTGCCTGGATCCCGACAGGGTCCACCTACAATGAGCAGTTCTTC. Translating it yields CAWIPTGSTYNEQFF. The V call is TRBV30, the J call TRBJ2-1; 7 bases line up with TRBD1. CDR3 length equals 15 residues. J lost 2 bases, V lost 4 bases, and 8 bases had no gene match. CDR1 GTSNPN and CDR2 SVGIG come from the germline V gene (reference sequence). The full variable domain, with the rest looked up from reference TRBV30 and TRBJ2-1, is SQTIHQWPATLVQPVGSPLSLECTVEGTSNPNLYWYRQAAGRGLQLLFYSVGIGQISSEVPQNLSASRPQDRQFILSSKKLLLSDSGFYLCAWIPTGSTYNEQFFGPGTRLTVL.

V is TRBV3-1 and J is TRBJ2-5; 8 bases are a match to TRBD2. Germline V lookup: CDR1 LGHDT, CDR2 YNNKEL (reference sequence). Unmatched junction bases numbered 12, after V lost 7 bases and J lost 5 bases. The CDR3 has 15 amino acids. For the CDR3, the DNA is TGTGCCAGCAAGGCGCCCCGGGAGGGCCAGGAGACCCAGTACTTC. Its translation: CASKAPREGQETQYF.

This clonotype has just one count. Written as DNA, the CDR3 is TGTGCCAGCAGTTACTCGCCGACCGAGACTAGCACAGATACGCAGTATTTT. It encodes CASSYSPTETSTDTQYF. The chain joins TRBV6-5 to TRBJ2-3; D unresolved. Trimming took 0 bases from V and 0 from J, leaving 13 bases between them. The CDR3 is made up of 17 amino acids. Germline V gene lookup returns CDR1 MNHEY and CDR2 SVGAGI.

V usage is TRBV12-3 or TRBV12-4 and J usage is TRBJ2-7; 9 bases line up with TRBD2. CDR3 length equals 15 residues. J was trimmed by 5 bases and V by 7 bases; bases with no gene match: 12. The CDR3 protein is CASTRSGSPPDEQYF. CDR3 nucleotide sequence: TGTGCCAGCACCCGTAGCGGGAGCCCCCCGGACGAGCAGTACTTC.